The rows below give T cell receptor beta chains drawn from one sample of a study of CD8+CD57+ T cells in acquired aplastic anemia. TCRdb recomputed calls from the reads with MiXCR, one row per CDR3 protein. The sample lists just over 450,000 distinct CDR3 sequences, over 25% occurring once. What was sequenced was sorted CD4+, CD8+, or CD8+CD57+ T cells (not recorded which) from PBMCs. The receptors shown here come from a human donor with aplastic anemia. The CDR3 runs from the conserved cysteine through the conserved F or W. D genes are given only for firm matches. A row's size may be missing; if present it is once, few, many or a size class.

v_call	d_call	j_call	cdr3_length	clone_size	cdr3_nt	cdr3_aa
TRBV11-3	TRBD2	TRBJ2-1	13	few	TGTGCCAGCAGGTTGGGGGGGGGCAATGAGCAGTTCTTC	CASRLGGGNEQFF
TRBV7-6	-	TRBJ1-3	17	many	TGTGCCAGCAGCTTAGCGGGCCCCGTGGGAACTGGAAACACCATATATTTT	CASSLAGPVGTGNTIYF
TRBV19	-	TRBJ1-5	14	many	TGTGCCAGTAGTATGTGGCAGCAAAGTATGCCCCAGCATTTT	CASSMWQQSMPQHF
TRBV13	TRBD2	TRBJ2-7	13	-	TGTGCCAGCAGCAGGACTAGCGGGACGGTGCAGTACTTC	CASSRTSGTVQYF
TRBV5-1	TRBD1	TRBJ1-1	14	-	TGCGCCAGCAACTCACAGGGGGGAAACACTGAAGCTTTCTTT	CASNSQGGNTEAFF
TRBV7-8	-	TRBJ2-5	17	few	TGTGCCAGCAGCTTAACTAGCGGGACAGGGTATCAAGAGACCCAGTACTTC	CASSLTSGTGYQETQYF
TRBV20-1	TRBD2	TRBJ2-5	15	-	TGCAGTGCTCTCAAAGCGGGAGGGCCCCAAGAGACCCAGTACTTC	CSALKAGGPQETQYF
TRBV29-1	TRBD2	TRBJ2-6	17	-	TGCAGCGTTAGGACTAGCGGGACTACCTCTGGGGCCAACGTCCTGACTTTC	CSVRTSGTTSGANVLTF
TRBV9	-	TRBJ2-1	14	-	TGTGCCAGCAGCGTAGGGACGGAATACAATGAGCAGTTCTTC	CASSVGTEYNEQFF
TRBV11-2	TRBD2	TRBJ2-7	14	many	TGTGCCAGCAGCGTCAGGACTAGCGGCTACGAGCAGTACTTC	CASSVRTSGYEQYF
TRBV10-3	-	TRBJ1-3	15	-	TGTGCCAGCAGTCCCGATGGGGGGTTTGGAAACACCATATATTTT	CASSPDGGFGNTIYF
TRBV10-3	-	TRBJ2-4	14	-	TGTGCCACATCAGAAGTACTAGCCAAAAACATTCAGTACTTC	CATSEVLAKNIQYF
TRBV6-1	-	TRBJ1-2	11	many	TGTGCCAGCAGTGAACAATATGGCTACACCTTC	CASSEQYGYTF
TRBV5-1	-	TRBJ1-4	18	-	TGCGCCAGCAGCTTGGTGGGGACAAACTTAGCAACTAATGAAAAACTGTTTTTT	CASSLVGTNLATNEKLFF
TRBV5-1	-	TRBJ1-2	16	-	TGCGCCAGCAGCTTGGCCCAGGACGGACCTAACTATGGCTACACCTTC	CASSLAQDGPNYGYTF
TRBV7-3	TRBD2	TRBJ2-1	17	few	TGTGCCAGCAGCTTAATGGGACTAGCGGGGGGGCCCTATGAGCAGTTCTTC	CASSLMGLAGGPYEQFF
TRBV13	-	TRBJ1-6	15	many	TGTGCCAGCAGCTTAGTCCCGGGTTCCGGTCTGACCCTCCACTTT	CASSLVPGSGLTLHF
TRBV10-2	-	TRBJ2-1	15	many	TGCGCCAGCAGTGAGTCGGCAAGCTCCTACAATGAGCAGTTCTTC	CASSESASSYNEQFF
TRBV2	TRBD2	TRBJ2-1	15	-	TGTGCCAGCAGCGAGCTCGGGACTAGCCGGAATGAGCCGTTCTTC	CASSELGTSRNEPFF
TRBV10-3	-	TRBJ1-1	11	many	TGTGCCATCAGCACGAACACTGAAGCTTTCTTT	CAISTNTEAFF
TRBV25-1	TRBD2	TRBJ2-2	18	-	TGTGCCAGCAGCTTGAGACTAGCGGGGGGAAAAAACACCGGGGAGCTGTTTTTT	CASSLRLAGGKNTGELFF
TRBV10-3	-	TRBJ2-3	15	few	TGTGCCAGCAGTCTGACTAGTCCGAGACTAGATACGCAGTATTTT	CASSLTSPRLDTQYF
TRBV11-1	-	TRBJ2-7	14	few	TGTGCCAGCAGCTTACTATCGCGCTCCTACGAGCAGTACTTC	CASSLLSRSYEQYF
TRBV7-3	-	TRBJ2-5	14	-	TGCGCCAGCAGCCAAGGGACAAAACAAGAGACCCAGTACTTC	CASSQGTKQETQYF
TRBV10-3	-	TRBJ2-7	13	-	TGTGCCATCAGTGGGTCCTGGGGGTACGAGCAGTACTTC	CAISGSWGYEQYF
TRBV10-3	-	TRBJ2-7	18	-	TGTGCCAGCAGTTCCGTACCGGGACGGACTCCTAGCTCCTACGAGCAGTACTTC	CASSSVPGRTPSSYEQYF
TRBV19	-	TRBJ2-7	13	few	TGTGCCAGTACCGCGGACGGTTCCTACGAGCAGTACTTC	CASTADGSYEQYF
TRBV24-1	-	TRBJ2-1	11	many	TGTGCCACCGGGACCTGGGATGAGCAGTTCTTC	CATGTWDEQFF
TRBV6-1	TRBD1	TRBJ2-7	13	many	TGTGCCAGCAGCGACAGGGACTCCTACGAGCAGTACTTC	CASSDRDSYEQYF
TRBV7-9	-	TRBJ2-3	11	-	TGTGCCAGCAGCTCGTTCGGTGCGCAGTATTTT	CASSSFGAQYF
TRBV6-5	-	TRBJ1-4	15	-	TGTGCCAGCAGTTACTCCGCGGGTCGGGGTGAAAAACTGTTTTTT	CASSYSAGRGEKLFF
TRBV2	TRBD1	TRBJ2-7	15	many	TGTGCCAGCAGTAGGCTGACAGGGGGCCCCTACGAGCAGTACTTC	CASSRLTGGPYEQYF
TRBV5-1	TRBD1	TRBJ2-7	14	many	TGCGCCAGCAGCCGGTCGACAGGGAGCCACGAGCAGTACTTC	CASSRSTGSHEQYF
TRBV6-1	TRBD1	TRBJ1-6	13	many	TGTGCCAGCAGACAGGGGGCCTTTTCACCCCTCCACTTT	CASRQGAFSPLHF
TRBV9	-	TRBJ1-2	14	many	TGTGCCAGCAGCGTAGTAGAGGGGAGATATGGCTACACCTTC	CASSVVEGRYGYTF
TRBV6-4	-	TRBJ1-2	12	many	TGTGCCAGCAGTGACTGGGCATCTGGCTACACCTTC	CASSDWASGYTF
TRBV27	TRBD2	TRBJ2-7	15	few	TGTGCCAGCAGCCGAGAGCCTAGCGGGTCCTACGAGCAGTACTTC	CASSREPSGSYEQYF
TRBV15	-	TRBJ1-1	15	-	TGTGCCACCAGCAGTGATCCTACCAGGGTCCTTGAAGCTTTCTTT	CATSSDPTRVLEAFF
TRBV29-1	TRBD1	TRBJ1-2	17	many	TGCAGCGTTGATGTGGAGGGACAGGCCCCAGGAATGGGTGGCTACACCTTC	CSVDVEGQAPGMGGYTF
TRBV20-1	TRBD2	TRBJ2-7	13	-	TGCAGTGCCCCCGGGGCGGGAGAATACGAGCAGTACTTC	CSAPGAGEYEQYF
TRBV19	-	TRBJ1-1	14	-	TGTGCCAGTAAGACAAGGGGAGAATATACTGAAGCTTTCTTT	CASKTRGEYTEAFF